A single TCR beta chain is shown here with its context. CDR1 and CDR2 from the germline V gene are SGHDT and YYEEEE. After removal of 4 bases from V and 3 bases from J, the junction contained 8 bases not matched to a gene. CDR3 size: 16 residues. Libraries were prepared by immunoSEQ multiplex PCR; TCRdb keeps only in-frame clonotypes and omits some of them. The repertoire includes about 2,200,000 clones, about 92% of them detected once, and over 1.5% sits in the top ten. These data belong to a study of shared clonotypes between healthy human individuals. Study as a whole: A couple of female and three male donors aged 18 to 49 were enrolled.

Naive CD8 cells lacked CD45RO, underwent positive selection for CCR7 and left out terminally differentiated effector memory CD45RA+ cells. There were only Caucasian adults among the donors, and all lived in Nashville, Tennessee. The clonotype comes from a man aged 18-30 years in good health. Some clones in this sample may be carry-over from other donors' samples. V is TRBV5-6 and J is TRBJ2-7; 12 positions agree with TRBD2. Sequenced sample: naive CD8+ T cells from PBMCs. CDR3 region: CASSLQTSGRFYEQYF. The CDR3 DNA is TGTGCCAGCAGCCTCCAGACTAGCGGGAGATTCTACGAGCAGTACTTC.